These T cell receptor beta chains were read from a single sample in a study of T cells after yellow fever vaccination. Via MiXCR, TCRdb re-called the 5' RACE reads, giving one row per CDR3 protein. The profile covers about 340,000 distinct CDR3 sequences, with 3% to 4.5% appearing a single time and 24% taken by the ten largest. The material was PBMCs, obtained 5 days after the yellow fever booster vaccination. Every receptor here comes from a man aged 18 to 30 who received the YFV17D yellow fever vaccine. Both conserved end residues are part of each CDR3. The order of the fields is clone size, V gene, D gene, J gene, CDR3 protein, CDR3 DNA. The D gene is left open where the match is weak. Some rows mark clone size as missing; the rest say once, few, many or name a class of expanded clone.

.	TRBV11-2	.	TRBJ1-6	CASSVVGYSSYNSPLHF	TGTGCCAGCAGTGTTGTGGGGTATAGCTCCTATAATTCACCCCTCCACTTT
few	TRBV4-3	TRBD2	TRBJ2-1	CASSQDSLGLAGGSNEQFF	TGCGCCAGCAGCCAAGATAGTTTAGGACTAGCGGGAGGATCAAATGAGCAGTTCTTC
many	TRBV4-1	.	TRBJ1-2	CASSQFRRDTRNYGYTF	TGCGCCAGCAGCCAATTTCGTAGGGATACCCGCAACTATGGCTACACCTTC
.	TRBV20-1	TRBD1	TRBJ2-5	CSAREGQIHLQETQYF	TGCAGTGCTAGAGAGGGACAGATCCACCTCCAAGAGACCCAGTACTTC
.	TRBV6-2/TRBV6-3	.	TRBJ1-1	CASQVNTEAFF	TGTGCCTCGCAGGTTAACACTGAAGCTTTCTTT
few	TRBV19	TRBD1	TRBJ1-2	CASSRTGGAYGYTF	TGTGCCAGTAGTAGGACAGGGGGCGCATATGGCTACACCTTC
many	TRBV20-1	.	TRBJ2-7	CSARSYSGYEQYF	TGCAGTGCTAGGTCCTATTCGGGCTACGAGCAGTACTTC
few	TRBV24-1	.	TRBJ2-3	CATSDPGRTDTQYF	TGTGCCACCAGTGACCCGGGACGCACAGATACGCAGTATTTT
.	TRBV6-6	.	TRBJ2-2	CASSHDRGELFF	TGTGCCAGCAGTCATGACCGGGGGGAGCTGTTTTTT
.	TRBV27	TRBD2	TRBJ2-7	CASSSGGSEQYF	TGTGCCAGCAGCAGCGGGGGCTCCGAGCAGTACTTC
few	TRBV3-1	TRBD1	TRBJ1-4	CASSQVGTDEKLFF	TGTGCCAGCAGCCAAGTTGGGACAGATGAAAAACTGTTTTTT
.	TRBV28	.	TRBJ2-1	CASSPGGDSGYNEQFF	TGTGCCAGCAGTCCCGGGGGGGACAGCGGTTACAATGAGCAGTTCTTC
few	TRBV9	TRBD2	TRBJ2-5	CASSVSSGGAETQYF	TGTGCCAGCAGCGTATCTAGCGGGGGGGCAGAGACCCAGTACTTC
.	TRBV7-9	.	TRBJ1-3	CASSRGLALLGNTIYF	TGTGCCAGCAGCCGAGGACTTGCACTCTTGGGAAACACCATATATTTT
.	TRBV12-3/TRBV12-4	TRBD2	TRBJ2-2	CASTPGGITGELFF	TGTGCCAGCACCCCCGGGGGGATCACCGGGGAGCTGTTTTTT
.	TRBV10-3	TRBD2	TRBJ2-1	CAISEMASGDIYNEQFF	TGTGCCATCAGTGAGATGGCTAGCGGGGACATCTACAATGAGCAGTTCTTC
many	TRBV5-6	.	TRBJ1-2	CASSLTGNGYTF	TGTGCCAGCAGCTTGACAGGGAATGGCTACACCTTC
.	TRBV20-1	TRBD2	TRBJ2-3	CSAANGGAGTDTQYF	TGCAGTGCCGCGAACGGGGGGGCCGGGACAGATACGCAGTATTTT
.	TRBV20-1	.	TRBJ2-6	CSARDLQSSGANVLTF	TGCAGTGCTAGAGATTTACAGAGCTCTGGGGCCAACGTCCTGACTTTC
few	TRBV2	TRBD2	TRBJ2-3	CASRSPGGPTDTQYF	TGTGCCAGCAGGAGTCCGGGGGGGCCGACAGATACGCAGTATTTT
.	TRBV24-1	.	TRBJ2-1	CATSDYSGRNEQFF	TGTGCCACCAGTGATTATTCGGGTCGGAATGAGCAGTTCTTC
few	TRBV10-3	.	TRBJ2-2	CAIRDGNTGELFF	TGTGCCATCAGGGACGGCAACACCGGGGAGCTGTTTTTT
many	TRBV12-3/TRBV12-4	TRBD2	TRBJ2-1	CAAGSGGANEQFF	TGTGCCGCCGGTAGCGGGGGGGCCAATGAGCAGTTCTTC
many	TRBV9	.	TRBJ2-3	CASSASGGGAMGTDTQYF	TGTGCCAGCAGTGCTAGCGGAGGGGGCGCGATGGGCACAGATACGCAGTATTTT